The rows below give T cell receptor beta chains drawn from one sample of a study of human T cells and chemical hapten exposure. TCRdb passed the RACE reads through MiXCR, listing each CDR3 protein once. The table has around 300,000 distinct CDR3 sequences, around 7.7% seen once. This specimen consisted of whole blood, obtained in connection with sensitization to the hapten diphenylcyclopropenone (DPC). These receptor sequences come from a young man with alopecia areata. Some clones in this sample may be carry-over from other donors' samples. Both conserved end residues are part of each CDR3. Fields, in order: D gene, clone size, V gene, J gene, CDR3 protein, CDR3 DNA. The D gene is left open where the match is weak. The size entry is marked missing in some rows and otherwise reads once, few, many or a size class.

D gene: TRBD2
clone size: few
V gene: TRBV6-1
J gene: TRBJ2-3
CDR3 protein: CASSVAGTYTDTQYF
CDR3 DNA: TGTGCCAGCAGTGTAGCGGGGACTTACACAGATACGCAGTATTTT

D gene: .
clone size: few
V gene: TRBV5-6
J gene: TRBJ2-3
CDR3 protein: CASSRKQIKADTQYF
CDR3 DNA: TGTGCCAGCAGCCGAAAGCAGATAAAGGCGGATACGCAGTATTTT

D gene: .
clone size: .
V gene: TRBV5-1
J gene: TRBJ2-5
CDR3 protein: CASSLEGMAGETQYF
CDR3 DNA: TGCGCCAGCAGCTTGGAGGGGATGGCAGGAGAGACCCAGTACTTC

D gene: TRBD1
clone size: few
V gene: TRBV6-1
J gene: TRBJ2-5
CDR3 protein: CASSEWTGAQETQYF
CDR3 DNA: TGTGCCAGCAGTGAGTGGACAGGGGCTCAAGAGACCCAGTACTTC

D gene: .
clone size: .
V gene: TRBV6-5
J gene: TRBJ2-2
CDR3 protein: CASSYRGAATGELFF
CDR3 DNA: TGTGCCAGCAGTTACAGGGGGGCAGCCACCGGGGAGCTGTTTTTT

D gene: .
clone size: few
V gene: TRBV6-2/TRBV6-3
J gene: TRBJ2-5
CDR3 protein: CASSQRQSMPLQETQYF
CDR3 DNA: TGTGCCAGCAGCCAGAGACAGAGCATGCCGCTTCAAGAGACCCAGTACTTC

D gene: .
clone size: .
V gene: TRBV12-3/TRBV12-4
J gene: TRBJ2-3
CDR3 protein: CASSLSGTGSTDTQYF
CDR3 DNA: TGTGCCAGCAGTTTATCGGGTACAGGGAGCACAGATACGCAGTATTTT

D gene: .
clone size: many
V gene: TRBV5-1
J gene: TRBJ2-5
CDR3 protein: CASSFRGQETQYF
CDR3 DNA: TGTGCCAGCAGCTTCCGGGGGCAAGAGACCCAGTACTTC

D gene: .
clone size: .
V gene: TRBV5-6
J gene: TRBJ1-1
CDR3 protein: CASSFQGEAFF
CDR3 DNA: TGTGCCAGCAGCTTCCAGGGTGAAGCTTTCTTT

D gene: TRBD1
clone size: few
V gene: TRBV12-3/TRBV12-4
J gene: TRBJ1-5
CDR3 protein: CASRGQGLQPQHF
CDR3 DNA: TGTGCCAGCAGAGGACAGGGTTTACAGCCCCAGCATTTT

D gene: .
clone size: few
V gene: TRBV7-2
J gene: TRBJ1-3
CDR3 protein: CASSTGTYSSGNTIYF
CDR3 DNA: TGTGCCAGCAGCACCGGGACGTATAGCTCTGGAAACACCATATATTTT

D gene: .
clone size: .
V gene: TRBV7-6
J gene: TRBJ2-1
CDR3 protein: CASSSTPGVYNEQFF
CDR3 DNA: TGTGCCAGCAGCTCAACCCCAGGGGTCTACAATGAGCAGTTCTTC

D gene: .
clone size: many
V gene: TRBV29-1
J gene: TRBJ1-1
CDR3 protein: CSVPPDTNTEAFF
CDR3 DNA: TGCAGCGTCCCGCCTGACACGAACACTGAAGCTTTCTTT

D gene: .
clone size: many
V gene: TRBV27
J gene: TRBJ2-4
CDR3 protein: CASSSPNQGYF
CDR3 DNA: TGTGCCAGCAGTTCCCCGAATCAGGGGTACTTC

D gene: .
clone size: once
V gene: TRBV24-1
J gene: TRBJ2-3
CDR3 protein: CATSDSYAGGEYTQYF
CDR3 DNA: TGTGCCACCAGTGACTCCTACGCCGGGGGTGAATATACGCAGTATTTT

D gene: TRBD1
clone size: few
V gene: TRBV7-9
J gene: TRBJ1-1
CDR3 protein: CASSFLPETGGAFF
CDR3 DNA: TGTGCCAGCAGCTTCCTCCCTGAGACAGGGGGAGCTTTCTTT

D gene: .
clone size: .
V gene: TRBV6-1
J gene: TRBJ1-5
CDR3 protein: CASTEGGQGPQHF
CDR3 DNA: TGTGCCAGCACCGAGGGGGGGCAAGGGCCCCAGCATTTT

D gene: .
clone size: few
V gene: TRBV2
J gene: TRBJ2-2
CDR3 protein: CASSEHRFGELFF
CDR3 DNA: TGTGCCAGCAGTGAACACCGATTCGGGGAGCTGTTTTTT

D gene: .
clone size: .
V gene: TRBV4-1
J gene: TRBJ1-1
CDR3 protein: CASSQGLQGANTEAFF
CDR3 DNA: TGCGCCAGCAGCCAAGGGTTACAGGGAGCGAACACTGAAGCTTTCTTT

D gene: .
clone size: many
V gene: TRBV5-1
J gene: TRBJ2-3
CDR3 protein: CASTRRGTDTQYF
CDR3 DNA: TGCGCCAGCACCCGACGTGGAACAGATACGCAGTATTTT

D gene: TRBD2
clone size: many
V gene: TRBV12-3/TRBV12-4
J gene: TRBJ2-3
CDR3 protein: CASSLLAGRTDTQYF
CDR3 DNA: TGTGCCAGCAGCCTACTAGCGGGACGCACAGATACGCAGTATTTT

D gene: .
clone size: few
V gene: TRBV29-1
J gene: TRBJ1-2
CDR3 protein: CSVENRAGYGYTF
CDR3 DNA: TGCAGCGTTGAAAACCGGGCAGGCTATGGCTACACCTTC

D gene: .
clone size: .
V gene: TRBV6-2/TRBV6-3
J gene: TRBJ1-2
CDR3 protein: CASRHRLLGYTF
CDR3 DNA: TGTGCCAGCAGACACAGGCTCCTTGGCTACACCTTC

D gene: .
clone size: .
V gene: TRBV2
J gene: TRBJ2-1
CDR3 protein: CASLIDPGDEQFF
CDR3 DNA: TGTGCCAGCCTGATCGACCCCGGGGATGAGCAGTTCTTC

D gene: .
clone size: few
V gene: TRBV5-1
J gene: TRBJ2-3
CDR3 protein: CASSLATDSTDTQYF
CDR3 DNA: TGCGCCAGCAGCTTGGCAACAGATAGCACAGATACGCAGTATTTT

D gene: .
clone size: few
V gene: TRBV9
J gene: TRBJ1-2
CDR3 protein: CASSVEGTPHGYTF
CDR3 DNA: TGTGCCAGCAGCGTAGAGGGGACCCCTCATGGCTACACCTTC

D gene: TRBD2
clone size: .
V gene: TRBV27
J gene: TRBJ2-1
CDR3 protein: CASSWGTSGGYNEQFF
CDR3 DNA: TGTGCCAGCAGTTGGGGGACTAGCGGGGGCTACAATGAGCAGTTCTTC

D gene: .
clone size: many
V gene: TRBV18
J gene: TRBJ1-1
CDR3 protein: CASSTQAMNTEAFF
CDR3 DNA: TGTGCCAGCTCAACACAGGCTATGAACACTGAAGCTTTCTTT

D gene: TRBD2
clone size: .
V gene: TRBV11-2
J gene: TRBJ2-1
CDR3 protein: CASSLEGLAGDHAYNEQFF
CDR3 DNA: TGTGCCAGCAGCTTAGAAGGACTAGCGGGGGACCATGCCTACAATGAGCAGTTCTTC

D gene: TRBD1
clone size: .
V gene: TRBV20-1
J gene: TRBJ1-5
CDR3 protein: CSASGGQENQPQHF
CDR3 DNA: TGCAGTGCTAGCGGCGGACAGGAGAATCAGCCCCAGCATTTT

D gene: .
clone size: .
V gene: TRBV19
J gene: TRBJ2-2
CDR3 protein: CASGEGSDTGELFF
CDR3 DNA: TGTGCCAGTGGAGAGGGATCAGACACCGGGGAGCTGTTTTTT

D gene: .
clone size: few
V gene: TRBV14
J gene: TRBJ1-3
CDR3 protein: CASSLTGTFGNTIYF
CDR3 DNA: TGTGCCAGCAGCCTGACAGGAACGTTTGGAAACACCATATATTTT

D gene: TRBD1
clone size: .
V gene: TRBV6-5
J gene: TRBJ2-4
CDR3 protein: CASRPSPRDRNNLAKNIQYF
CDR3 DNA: TGTGCCAGCAGACCGTCTCCCCGGGACAGGAACAATCTAGCCAAAAACATTCAGTACTTC

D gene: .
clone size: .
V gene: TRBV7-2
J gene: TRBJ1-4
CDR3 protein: CASSLTQGLEGGKLFF
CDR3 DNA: TGTGCCAGCAGCCTAACACAGGGATTGGAAGGCGGAAAACTGTTTTTT

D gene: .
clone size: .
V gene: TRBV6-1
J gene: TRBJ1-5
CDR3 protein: CASSELVINQPQHF
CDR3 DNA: TGTGCCAGCAGTGAATTAGTTATCAATCAGCCCCAGCATTTT

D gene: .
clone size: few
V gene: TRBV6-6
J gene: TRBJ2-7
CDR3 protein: CASSYSVQLDGQYF
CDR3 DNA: TGTGCCAGCAGTTACTCCGTACAGCTGGATGGGCAGTACTTC

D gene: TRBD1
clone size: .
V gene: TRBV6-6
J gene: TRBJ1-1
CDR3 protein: CASTRQGAMNTEAFF
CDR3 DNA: TGTGCCAGCACGAGACAGGGGGCGATGAACACTGAAGCTTTCTTT

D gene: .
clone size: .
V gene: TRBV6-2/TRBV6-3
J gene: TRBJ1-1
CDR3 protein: CASSYYRGLRTEAFF
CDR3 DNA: TGTGCCAGCAGTTACTACCGGGGGTTGAGGACTGAAGCTTTCTTT

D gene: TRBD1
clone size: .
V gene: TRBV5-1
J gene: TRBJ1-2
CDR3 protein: CASSSGTGGFPYGYTF
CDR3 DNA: TGCGCCAGCAGCTCCGGGACAGGGGGATTTCCCTATGGCTACACCTTC

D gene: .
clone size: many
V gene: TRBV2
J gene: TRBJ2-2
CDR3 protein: CASSTQKGGIVPGELFF
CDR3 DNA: TGTGCCAGCAGTACCCAAAAAGGGGGGATTGTGCCCGGGGAGCTGTTTTTT

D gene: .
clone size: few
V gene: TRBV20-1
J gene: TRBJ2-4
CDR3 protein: CSARDPGPGGNIQYF
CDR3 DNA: TGCAGTGCTAGAGATCCGGGGCCTGGAGGGAACATTCAGTACTTC

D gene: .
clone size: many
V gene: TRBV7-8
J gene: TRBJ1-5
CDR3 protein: CASSLEGFSNQPQHF
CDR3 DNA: TGTGCCAGCAGCTTAGAGGGGTTTAGCAATCAGCCCCAGCATTTT

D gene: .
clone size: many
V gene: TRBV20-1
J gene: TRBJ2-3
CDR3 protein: CSARQPRGAPDTQYF
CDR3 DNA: TGCAGTGCTAGACAACCGAGGGGGGCCCCAGATACGCAGTATTTT

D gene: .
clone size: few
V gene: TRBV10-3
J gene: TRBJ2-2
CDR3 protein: CATHRNTGELFF
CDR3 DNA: TGTGCCACCCACAGGAACACCGGGGAGCTGTTTTTT

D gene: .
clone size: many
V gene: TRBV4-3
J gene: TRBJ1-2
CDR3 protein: CASSQEPAPYGYTF
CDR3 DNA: TGCGCCAGCAGCCAAGAGCCAGCCCCCTATGGCTACACCTTC

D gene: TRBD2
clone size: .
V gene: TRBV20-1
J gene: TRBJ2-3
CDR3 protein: CSAWTSGGTDTQYF
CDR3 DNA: TGCAGTGCTTGGACTAGCGGAGGCACAGATACGCAGTATTTT